Listed here are 19 T cell receptor beta chains from one sample, sequenced in a study of blood T cell repertoires in COVID-19. Using immunoSEQ multiplex PCR, the repertoire was profiled, and TCRdb retains in-frame clones only, with some absent. The sample holds about 210,000 clones; around 89% are singletons and the top ten take under 2%. Source material: peripheral blood. Every receptor here comes from a man in his 70s with acute or convalescent COVID-19.

The chain employs TRBV18 and TRBJ2-7; 9 bases are a match to TRBD2. Unmatched junction bases numbered 8, after V lost 6 bases and J lost 2 bases. Germline values: CDR1 KGHSH, CDR2 LQKENI. The CDR3 runs to 15 residues. The CDR3 DNA reads as TGTGCCAGCTCGGCTAGCGGGACCGGAACCTACGAGCAGTACTTC. This encodes CASSASGTGTYEQYF.

The chain uses TRBV6-5 and TRBJ2-7; D might be TRBD1 (6 bases). Germline CDR1 and CDR2: MNHEY and SVGAGI. The CDR3 sequence is 13 residues long. Trimming took off 2 bases at V and 5 bases at J, with 10 bases between the two ends. The CDR3 loop reads CASSYLDSHEQYF. CDR3 nucleotide sequence: TGTGCCAGCAGTTACCTGGACAGCCACGAGCAGTACTTC.

In this sample, this clone turned up once. This chain links TRBV6-6 with TRBJ2-4, with D possibly being TRBD2 (5 bases). Germline CDR1 and CDR2: MNHNY and SVGAGI (reference sequence). This CDR3 is built from 15 residues. With 0 bases removed from V and 9 bases from J, the gap between germline ends came to 15 bases. This CDR3 is CASSYSGSASGIQYF. CDR3 in DNA: TGTGCCAGCAGTTACTCTGGCTCGGCGAGCGGCATTCAGTACTTC.

This clone was seen a few times. V is TRBV6-5 and J is TRBJ1-5; 8 bases align to TRBD1. The V segment lost 7 bases and the J segment 2 bases; nucleotides outside the gene matches: 1. In germline, CDR1 is MNHEY, CDR2 SVGAGI. This CDR3 region has 13 residues. CDR3 sequence: CASTTGGNQPQHF. In DNA, the CDR3 is TGTGCCAGCACGACAGGGGGCAATCAGCCCCAGCATTTT.

V and J are TRBV19 and TRBJ1-3; D might be TRBD1 (6 bases). The CDR3 consists of 15 residues. From germline, CDR1 is LNHDA and CDR2 SQIVND (reference sequence). With 4 bases removed from V and 0 bases from J, the gap between germline ends came to 10 bases. CDR3: CASSTTGSSGNTIYF. Written as DNA, the CDR3 is TGTGCCAGTAGTACAACAGGGAGCTCTGGAAACACCATATATTTT.

This clone was found once. The CDR3 reads CASSQGIASNQPQHF. The CDR3 DNA is TGTGCCAGCAGCCAAGGAATAGCAAGCAATCAGCCCCAGCATTTT. The V and J genes are TRBV3-1 (or the pseudogene TRBV3-2) and TRBJ1-5; D is ambiguous. V lost 1 base and J lost 1, with 8 bases in between. CDR1 is LGHDT and CDR2 is YNNKEL in the germline V gene (reference sequence). The CDR3 totals 15 residues.

The chain combines TRBV28 with TRBJ1-3; TRBD1 matches at 8 bases. Germline V gene lookup returns CDR1 MDHEN and CDR2 SYDVKM. J lost 3 bases, V lost 8 bases, and 9 bases had no gene match. CDR3 length: 15 residues. CDR3 amino acids: CASSLTGGGGNTIYF. For the CDR3, the DNA is TGTGCCAGCTCCTTAACAGGGGGTGGTGGAAACACCATATATTTT.

This chain uses TRBV6-5 with TRBJ2-5, with a tentative D call TRBD2 (5 bases). V was pared by 4 bases and J by 2 bases, with 8 bases between. This CDR3 is 13 amino acids long. CDR1 is MNHEY and CDR2 is SVGAGI in the germline V gene. CDR3 sequence: CASSLPGQETQYF. Written as DNA, the CDR3 is TGTGCCAGCAGTTTGCCGGGGCAAGAGACCCAGTACTTC.

J is TRBJ1-5 and V is TRBV6-5; TRBD1 is a possible D gene (5 bases). The CDR3 is made up of 13 amino acids. Trimming removed 6 bases from V and 0 bases from J, with 6 bases in between. Germline V CDR1 and CDR2: MNHEY, SVGAGI. In nucleotides, the CDR3 is TGTGCCAGCAGACAGGATAGCAATCAGCCCCAGCATTTT. This encodes CASRQDSNQPQHF.

V gene TRBV7-3 combines with J gene TRBJ2-2; possible D gene TRBD2, 6 bases. The CDR3 is made up of 16 amino acids. CDR1 and CDR2 (germline): SGHTA, FQGTGA. V lost 5 bases and J lost 4, with 17 bases in between. As DNA, the CDR3 is TGTGCCAGCAGCCCATTTGGAGGGGTTATCACCGGGGAGCTGTTTTTT. Protein: CASSPFGGVITGELFF.

The CDR3 sequence is CASGLIAGEQFF. CDR3 DNA: TGTGCTAGTGGTCTTATAGCGGGGGAGCAGTTCTTC. The gene calls are TRBV12-5 and TRBJ2-1; 8 bases agree with TRBD2. V shed 5 bases and J 10 bases; nucleotides not matched to a gene: 4. This CDR3 comprises 12 residues. CDR1 is LGHNT, CDR2 FRNRAP, per germline.

This chain joins TRBV6-6 and TRBJ2-1; TRBD2 matches at 7 bases. Germline-derived CDR1 and CDR2 are MNHNY and SVGAGI (reference sequence). Trimming cost V 5 bases and J 0 bases; bases outside gene matches: 4. This CDR3 is built from 15 residues. The CDR3 region has the DNA TGTGCCAGCAGTGGGGGAGGGACCTCCTACAATGAGCAGTTCTTC. This sequence encodes CASSGGGTSYNEQFF.

This chain joins TRBV5-1 and TRBJ2-5, with D unresolved. The V end lost 4 bases, the J end lost 5 bases, and 15 bases lay between the germline ends. The CDR3 contains 14 residues. Germline loops: CDR1 SGHRS, CDR2 YFSETQ. Written as DNA, the CDR3 is TGCGCCAGCAGCCTTTATTCCGGGTGGGAGACCCAGTACTTC. Amino acid sequence: CASSLYSGWETQYF.

The gene calls are TRBV4-1 and TRBJ2-1; 14 bases agree with TRBD2. J lost 5 bases, V lost 4 bases, and 4 bases had no gene match. CDR3 size: 16 residues. Germline-derived CDR1 and CDR2 are MGHRA and YSYEKL. CDR3 loop: CASSRGLAGVNNEQFF. CDR3 sequence (DNA): TGCGCCAGCAGCCGGGGACTAGCGGGAGTAAACAATGAGCAGTTCTTC.

This clone was counted a few times. The chain couples TRBV5-6 to TRBJ1-1; 7 bases fit TRBD1. Looked up from germline, CDR1 is SGHDT and CDR2 is YYEEEE. Trimming removed 0 bases from V and 2 bases from J; junction bases left unmatched: 4. This CDR3 spans 15 amino acids. The CDR3 here is CASSLATGFNTEAFF. In nucleotides, the CDR3 is TGTGCCAGCAGCTTGGCGACAGGGTTTAACACTGAAGCTTTCTTT.

The V call is TRBV5-1, the J call TRBJ2-5; the match to TRBD2 covers 9 bases. Germline V gives CDR1 SGHRS, CDR2 YFSETQ. The trim removed 3 bases at V and 3 bases at J, leaving 15 bases unmatched. CDR3 length: 18 amino acids. CDR3 in DNA: TGCGCCAGCAGCTCGGCAACTCGGGCTAGCGGGAATAAAGAGACCCAGTACTTC. It encodes CASSSATRASGNKETQYF.

V gene TRBV5-4 combines with J gene TRBJ2-7; TRBD2 matches at 12 bases. CDR1 is SGHNT and CDR2 is YYREEE in the germline V gene (reference sequence). The CDR3 has 16 amino acids. V trimming: 4 bases; J trimming: 5 bases; junction bases outside the gene matches: 10. CDR3 residues: CASSKGLAGIQDEQYF. In DNA form, the CDR3 reads TGTGCCAGCAGCAAAGGACTAGCGGGAATTCAGGACGAGCAGTACTTC.

This clone was detected only once. The V and J genes are TRBV6-5 and TRBJ2-7, with TRBD2 matching 7 bases. Trimming removed 7 bases from V and 2 bases from J; junction bases left unmatched: 14. The CDR3 sequence is 16 residues long. The V gene's germline CDR1 is MNHEY and CDR2 SVGAGI. The CDR3 coding sequence is TGTGCCAGCACTTCCTCTCCAGCGGGAATCCCCTACGAGCAGTACTTC. It yields the protein CASTSSPAGIPYEQYF.

The DNA for the CDR3 is TGTGCCAGCAGTTGGGGCATAAACACTGAAGCTTTCTTT. Its protein product is CASSWGINTEAFF. The chain combines TRBV12-3 or TRBV12-4 with TRBJ1-1; TRBD1 might be the D (5 bases). Trimming shortened V by 4 bases and J by 2 bases, and 8 bases separated the two germline ends. CDR3 size: 13 residues.